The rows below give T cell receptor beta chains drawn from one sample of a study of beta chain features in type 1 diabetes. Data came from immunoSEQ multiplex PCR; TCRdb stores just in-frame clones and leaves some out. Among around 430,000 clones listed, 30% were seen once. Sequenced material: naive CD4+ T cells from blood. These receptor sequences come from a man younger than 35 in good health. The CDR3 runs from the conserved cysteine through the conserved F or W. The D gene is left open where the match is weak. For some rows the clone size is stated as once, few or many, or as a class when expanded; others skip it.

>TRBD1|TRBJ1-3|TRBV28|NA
TGTGCCAGCAGTCTCTACCCTAAATCGCGACAGGGGACTGGAAACACCATATATTTT
CASSLYPKSRQGTGNTIYF
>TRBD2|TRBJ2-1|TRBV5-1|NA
TGCGCCAGCAGCCGGAATAGCGGGGCTCCTGGCGATGAGCAGTTCTTC
CASSRNSGAPGDEQFF
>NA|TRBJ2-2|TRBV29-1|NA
TGCAGCGTTTGTATAGATTTGAACACCGGGGAGCTGTTTTTT
CSVCIDLNTGELFF
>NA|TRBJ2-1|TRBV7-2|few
TGTGCCAGCAGCTTAAGTCAGGTTTACAATGAGCAGTTCTTC
CASSLSQVYNEQFF
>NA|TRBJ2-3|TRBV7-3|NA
TGTGCCAGCAGCTTTCGCGGAGGAAGCACAGATACGCAGTATTTT
CASSFRGGSTDTQYF
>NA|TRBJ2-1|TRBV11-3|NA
TGTGCCAGCAGCTTAGATACGGCTAGCAATGAGCAGTTCTTC
CASSLDTASNEQFF
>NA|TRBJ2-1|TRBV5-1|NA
TGCGCCAGCAGCGTGACAGGTTACAATGAGCAGTTCTTC
CASSVTGYNEQFF
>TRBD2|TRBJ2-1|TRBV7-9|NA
TGTGCCAGCAGCTTAATGGGACTAGGGGAAGATGAGCAGTTCTTC
CASSLMGLGEDEQFF
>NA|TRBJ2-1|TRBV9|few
TGTGCCAGCAGCGTAGCTAAGATACCAGGGGCTGATAATGAGCAGTTCTTC
CASSVAKIPGADNEQFF
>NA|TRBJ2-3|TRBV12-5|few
TGTGCTAGTGGTTTGGGCCAGGGCAGAAGGACAGATACGCAGTATTTT
CASGLGQGRRTDTQYF
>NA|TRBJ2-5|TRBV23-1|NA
TGCGCCAGCCCCCGGGACACAGAGGAGACCCAGTACTTC
CASPRDTEETQYF
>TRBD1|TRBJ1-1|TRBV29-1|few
TGCAGCGGATGCCGGGACAGGCTAGTACCTGAAGCTTTCTTT
CSGCRDRLVPEAFF
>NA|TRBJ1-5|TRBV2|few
TGTGCCAGCAGACGGGACAGCAATCAGCCCCAGCATTTT
CASRRDSNQPQHF
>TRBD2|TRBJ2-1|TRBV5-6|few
TGTGCCAGCAGCTTGCGGGGACTAGCTTCCCCCCGGGAGCAGTTCTTC
CASSLRGLASPREQFF
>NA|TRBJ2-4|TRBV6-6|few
TGTGCCAGCAGTTACTCATCAAAGGAAGCCAAAAACATTCAGTACTTC
CASSYSSKEAKNIQYF
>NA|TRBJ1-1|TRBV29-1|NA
TGCAGCGTCCGGAGCCTGTGGGAGGTTAACACTGAAGCTTTCTTT
CSVRSLWEVNTEAFF
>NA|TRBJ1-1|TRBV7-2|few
TGTGCCAGCAGCCCCAGCCTTCAAGCTTTCTTT
CASSPSLQAFF
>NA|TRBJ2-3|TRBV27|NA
TGTGCCAGCAGTTTATCAAGACACGGAGCCGATACGCAGTATTTT
CASSLSRHGADTQYF
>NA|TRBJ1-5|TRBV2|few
TGTGCCAGCAGACCTCAGGGAAGCAATCAGCCCCAGCATTTT
CASRPQGSNQPQHF
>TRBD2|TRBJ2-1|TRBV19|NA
TGTGCCAGTAGTATAGTACTAGCGGGAGTCCCCTACAATGAGCAGTTCTTC
CASSIVLAGVPYNEQFF
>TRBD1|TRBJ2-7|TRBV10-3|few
TGTGCCATCAGTGGTCCTGGGACAGGGTCCTACGAGCAGTACTTC
CAISGPGTGSYEQYF
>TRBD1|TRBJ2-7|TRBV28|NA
TGTGCCAGCAGTGCCCCCGGGACAGCCTACGAGCAGTACTTC
CASSAPGTAYEQYF
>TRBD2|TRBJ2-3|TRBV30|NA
TGTGCCTGGAGAGGGACTAGCGGGAGCCCAGATACGCAGTATTTT
CAWRGTSGSPDTQYF
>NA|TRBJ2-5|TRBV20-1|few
TGCAGTGCTCCTCAGGGGGAGACCCAGTACTTC
CSAPQGETQYF
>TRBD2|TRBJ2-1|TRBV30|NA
TGTGCCTGGAGGGGCACAGGTCGACGGCGGCTAGCGGAGTACAATGAGCAGTTCTTC
CAWRGTGRRRLAEYNEQFF
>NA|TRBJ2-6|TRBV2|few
TGTGCCAGCAGTGATAGTTCTGGGGCCAACGTCCTGACTTTC
CASSDSSGANVLTF
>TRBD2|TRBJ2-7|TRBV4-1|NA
TGCGCCAGCAGCGCTGGCCGACTAGCGGGGAACCCCCACGAGCAGTACTTC
CASSAGRLAGNPHEQYF
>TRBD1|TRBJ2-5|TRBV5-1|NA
TGCGCCAGCCAAGCTACCGGGACAGGGGGTGAGACCCAGTACTTC
CASQATGTGGETQYF
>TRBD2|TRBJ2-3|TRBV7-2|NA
TGTGCCAGCAGCTTAAATAAGGGACTACCCACAGATACGCAGTATTTT
CASSLNKGLPTDTQYF
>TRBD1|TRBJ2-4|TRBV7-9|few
TGTGCCAGCAGCCATCCCGGGACAGATAACATTCAGTACTTC
CASSHPGTDNIQYF
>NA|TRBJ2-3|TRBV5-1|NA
TGCGCCAGCAGCTTGGGTGAAAATGGCGATACGCAGTATTTT
CASSLGENGDTQYF
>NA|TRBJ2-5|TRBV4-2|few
TGTGCCAGCAGCCAAGCTCGGGAAGAGACCCAGTACTTC
CASSQAREETQYF
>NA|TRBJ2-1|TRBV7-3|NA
TGTGCCAGCAGCCCACAGGGAAACAATGAGCAGTTCTTC
CASSPQGNNEQFF
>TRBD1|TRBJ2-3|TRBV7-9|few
TGTGCCATACAGGGGACCGCCACAGATACGCAGTATTTT
CAIQGTATDTQYF
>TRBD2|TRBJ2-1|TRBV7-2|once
TGTGCCAGCAGCTTGACTAGCGGGCCTAATGAGCAGTTCTTC
CASSLTSGPNEQFF
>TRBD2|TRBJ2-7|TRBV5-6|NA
TGTGCCAGCAGCTTGACTAGCGGGAGGTTCAACGAGCAGTACTTC
CASSLTSGRFNEQYF
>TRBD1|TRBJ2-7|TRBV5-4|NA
TGTGCCAGCAGTTATAAGGGGACAGGGGGTTACGAGCAGTACTTC
CASSYKGTGGYEQYF
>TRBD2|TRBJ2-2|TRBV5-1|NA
TGCGCCAGCAGGGGAGGGATGAACACCGGGGAGCTGTTTTTT
CASRGGMNTGELFF
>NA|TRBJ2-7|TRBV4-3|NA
TGCGCCAGCAGCCCAGGCCTCCTCGCGGCATCCTACGAGCAGTACTTC
CASSPGLLAASYEQYF
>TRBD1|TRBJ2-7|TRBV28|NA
TGTGCCAGCAGTTCGGGACAGGGGCGCTACGAGCAGTACTTC
CASSSGQGRYEQYF
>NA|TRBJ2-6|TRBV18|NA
TGTGCCAGCTCAGCACCGACCCCTGGGGCCAACGTCCTGACTTTC
CASSAPTPGANVLTF
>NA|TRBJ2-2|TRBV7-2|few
TGTGCCAGCAGCTGGGACGCCGGCACCGGGGAGCTGTTTTTT
CASSWDAGTGELFF